This TCR beta chain was captured in a study of cytomegalovirus exposure and HLA in healthy donors. Across the study: The same platform was used for the approximately 110 validation repertoires and the roughly 640 first-cohort repertoires, a later analysis reported. Study-wide results and limits: Per published reports, the classifier diagnosed cytomegalovirus status with high specificity and sensitivity. The study recorded over 150 TCR beta chains that were cytomegalovirus-associated.

These donors were members of the 120-subject validation cohort, a group separate from the approximately 700-subject first cohort. The CDR3 sequence is 18 residues long. V shed 2 bases and J 4 bases; nucleotides not matched to a gene: 13. CDR1 is MNHEY and CDR2 is SMNVEV in the germline V gene (reference sequence). As regards this clone: Its specificity is not known.

Produced via immunoSEQ multiplex PCR; TCRdb's table is partial and in-frame only. This table holds around 190,000 clones, 85% found once. The receptor comes from a man between 18 and 29 years old in good health and CMV-seropositive. Input material: PBMCs. The chain is built from TRBV27 and TRBJ2-5; 10 nucleotides line up with TRBD1. The CDR3 sequence is CASSLLYRRDRGRETQYF. For the CDR3, the DNA is TGTGCCAGCAGTTTACTTTACCGTCGGGACAGGGGAAGAGAGACCCAGTACTTC.